The TCR beta chain described here comes from a study of blood T cell repertoires in COVID-19 (dated by TCRdb to 2018 to 2020). Some background on the complete study: The collaborator samples originated in the United States, Italy and Spain and spanned the acute and convalescent phases of COVID-19. The prospective study material was composed of cDNA or gDNA derived from T cells, B-cell-depleted T cells, or PBMCs. The dataset comprised deeply sampled blood TCRbeta repertoires from subjects exposed to, actively infected with, or recovered from COVID-19. The repertoires were released in a freely available public database intended as a resource for research on the immune response to SARS-CoV-2. Samples were obtained from the ongoing ImmuneRACE study (first 160 participants) and from about 1,300 subjects provided by 6 global collaborators. A de-identified subject ID, COVID-19 status, age in years and sex were almost always included in the sample metadata. HLA class I and class II types, where available, came from metadata supplied by the sample provider rather than from assay-based typing. What the research found in general, with its limitations: How much clinical and demographic metadata was included differed by source and by participant, and the metadata was provided uncurated.

Based on the germline V gene, the CDR1 and CDR2 sequences are SGHDT and YYEEEE. The germline ends are 14 bases apart after V is trimmed by 5 bases and J by 6 bases. Counted from cysteine to phenylalanine, this CDR3 has 14 amino acids. CDR3 DNA is the only sequence kept; it has 42 bases, read in frame from the first base. Collaborating institutions collected whole blood in K2EDTA tubes following their own protocols. For TCRbeta analysis, collaborators shipped samples as frozen whole blood, isolated PBMCs, or DNA extracted from either of those sample types. To note about this clone: Its antigen is unknown. No base quality values were provided; no much bigger clone lies one nucleotide off.

TCRbeta CDR3 regions were amplified from genomic DNA using the immunoSEQ Assay, a bias-controlled multiplex PCR. The authors' pipeline ran thus. Nucleated cell counts per sample were estimated from amplification of reference gene primers within the assay. To quantify the absolute abundance of each unique TCRbeta CDR3 rearrangement, sequence reads were collapsed and filtered. For each sample, productive Simpson clonality was calculated by taking the square root of Simpson's diversity index across productive rearrangements. The table was pulled from immuneACCESS by TCRdb, which kept in-frame rearrangements only. Such tables lose some clones; where checked, under half of the loss comes from unresolved V genes, and the rest has no known cause. From that table come the V and J calls and clone size; the DNA was used to work out D and trimming. This sample has some 9,800 clones in its table, and 70% to 90% of those were observed once. Roughly 9.6% of the sample lies in the top ten.

This chain is built from TRBV5-6 and TRBJ1-4; TRBD1 is a weak D gene call, 6 bases matching. Sequencing was performed on peripheral blood. The clonotype originates from a man in his sixties with acute or convalescent COVID-19. The CDR3 corresponds to CASRKYRVDEKLFF. The nucleotide sequence is given as TGTGCCAGCAGAAAGTACAGGGTTGATGAAAAACTGTTTTTT.